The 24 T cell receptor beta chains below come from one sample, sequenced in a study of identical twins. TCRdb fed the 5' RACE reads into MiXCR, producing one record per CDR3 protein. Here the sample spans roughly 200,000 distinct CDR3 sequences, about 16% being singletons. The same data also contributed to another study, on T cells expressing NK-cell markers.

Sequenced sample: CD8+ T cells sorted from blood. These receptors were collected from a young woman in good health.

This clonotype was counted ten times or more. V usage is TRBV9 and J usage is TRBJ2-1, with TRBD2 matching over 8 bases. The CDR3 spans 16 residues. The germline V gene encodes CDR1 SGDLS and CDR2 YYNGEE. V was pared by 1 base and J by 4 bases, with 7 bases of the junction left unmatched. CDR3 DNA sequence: TGTGCCAGCAGCGTACTCCGGAGCGGGGGTTACAATGAGCAGTTCTTC. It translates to CASSVLRSGGYNEQFF.

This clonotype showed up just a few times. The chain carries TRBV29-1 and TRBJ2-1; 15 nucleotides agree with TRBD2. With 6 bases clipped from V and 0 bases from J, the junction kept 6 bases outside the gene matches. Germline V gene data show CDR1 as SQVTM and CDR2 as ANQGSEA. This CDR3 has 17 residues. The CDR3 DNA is TGCAGCGTGACCGGGACTAGCGGGAGGAGCTCCTACAATGAGCAGTTCTTC. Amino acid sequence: CSVTGTSGRSSYNEQFF.

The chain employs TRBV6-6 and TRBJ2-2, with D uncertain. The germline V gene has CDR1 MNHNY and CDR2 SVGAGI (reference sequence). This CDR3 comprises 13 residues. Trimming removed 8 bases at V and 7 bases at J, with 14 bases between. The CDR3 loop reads CASPHSASGELFF. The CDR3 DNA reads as TGTGCCAGCCCCCACTCGGCCAGCGGGGAGCTGTTTTTT.

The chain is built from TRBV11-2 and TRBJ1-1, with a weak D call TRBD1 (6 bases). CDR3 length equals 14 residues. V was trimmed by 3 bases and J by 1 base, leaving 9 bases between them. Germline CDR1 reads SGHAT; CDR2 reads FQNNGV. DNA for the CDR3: TGTGCCAGCAGCTTGGGGGGCGCGAACACTGAAGCTTTCTTT. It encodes CASSLGGANTEAFF.

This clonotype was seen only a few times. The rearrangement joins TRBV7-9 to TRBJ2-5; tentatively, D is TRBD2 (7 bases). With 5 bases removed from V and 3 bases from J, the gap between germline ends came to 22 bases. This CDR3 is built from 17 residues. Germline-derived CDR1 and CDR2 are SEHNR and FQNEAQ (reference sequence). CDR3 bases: TGTGCCAGCAGCCCGAATAGGGGGGGCTCTCATAAAGAGACCCAGTACTTC. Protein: CASSPNRGGSHKETQYF.

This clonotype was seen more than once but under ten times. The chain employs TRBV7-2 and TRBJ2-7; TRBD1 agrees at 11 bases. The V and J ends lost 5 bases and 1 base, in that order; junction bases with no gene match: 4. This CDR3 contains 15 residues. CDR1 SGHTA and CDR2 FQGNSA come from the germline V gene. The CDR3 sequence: CASSDGQGASYEQYF. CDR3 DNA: TGTGCCAGCAGCGATGGACAGGGGGCTTCCTACGAGCAGTACTTC.

CDR3 protein: CASTDGGQGTYEQYF. The CDR3 DNA reads TGTGCCAGCACCGATGGGGGGCAGGGTACCTACGAGCAGTACTTC. The V gene is TRBV12-3 or TRBV12-4, the J gene TRBJ2-7; possibly TRBD1 or TRBD2 for D (6 bases each). The V gene lost 7 bases and the J gene lost 2 bases, with 18 bases spanning the gap. This CDR3 comprises 15 residues.

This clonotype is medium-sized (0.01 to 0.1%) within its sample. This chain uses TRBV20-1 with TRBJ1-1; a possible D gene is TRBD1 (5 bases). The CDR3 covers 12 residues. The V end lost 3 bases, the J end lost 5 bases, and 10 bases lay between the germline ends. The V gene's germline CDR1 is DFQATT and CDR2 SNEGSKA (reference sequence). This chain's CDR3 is CSASMGETEAFF. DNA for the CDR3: TGCAGTGCTAGTATGGGGGAGACTGAAGCTTTCTTT.

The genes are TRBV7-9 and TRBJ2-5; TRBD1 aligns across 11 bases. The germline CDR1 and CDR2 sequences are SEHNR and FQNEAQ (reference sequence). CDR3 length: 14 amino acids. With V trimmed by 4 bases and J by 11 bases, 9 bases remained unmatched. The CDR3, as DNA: TGTGCCAGCAGCTCCCCCGGGACAGGGGGTACACAGTACTTC. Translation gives CASSSPGTGGTQYF.

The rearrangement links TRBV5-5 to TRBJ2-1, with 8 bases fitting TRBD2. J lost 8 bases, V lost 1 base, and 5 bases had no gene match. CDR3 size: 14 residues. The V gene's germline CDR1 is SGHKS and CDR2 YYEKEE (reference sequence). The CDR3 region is CASSLRRGADEQFF. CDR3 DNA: TGTGCCAGCAGCTTGAGGCGGGGGGCCGATGAGCAGTTCTTC.

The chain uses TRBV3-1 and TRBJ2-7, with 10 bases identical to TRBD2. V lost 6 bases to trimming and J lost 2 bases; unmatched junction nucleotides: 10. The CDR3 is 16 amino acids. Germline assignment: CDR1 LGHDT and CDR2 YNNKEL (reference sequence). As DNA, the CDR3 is TGTGCCAGCAGTTACGCTAGCGGGAGTCCTCCCTACGAGCAGTACTTC. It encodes CASSYASGSPPYEQYF.

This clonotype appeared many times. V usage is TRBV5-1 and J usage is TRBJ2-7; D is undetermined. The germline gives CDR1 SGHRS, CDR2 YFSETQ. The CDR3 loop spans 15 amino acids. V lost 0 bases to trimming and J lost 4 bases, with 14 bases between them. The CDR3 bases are TGCGCCAGCAGCTTGGTCCCGGGCGCCCTATACGAGCAGTACTTC. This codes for CASSLVPGALYEQYF. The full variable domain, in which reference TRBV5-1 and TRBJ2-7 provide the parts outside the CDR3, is KAGVTQTPRYLIKTRGQQVTLSCSPISGHRSVSWYQQTPGQGLQFLFEYFSETQRNKGNFPGRFSGRQFSNSRSEMNVSTLELGDSALYLCASSLVPGALYEQYFGPGTRLTVT.

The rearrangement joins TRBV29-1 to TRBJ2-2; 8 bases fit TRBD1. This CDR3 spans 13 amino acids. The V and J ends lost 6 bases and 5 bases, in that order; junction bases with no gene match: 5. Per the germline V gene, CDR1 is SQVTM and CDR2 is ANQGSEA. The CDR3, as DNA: TGCAGCGTCCCCCAGGGGGCAACCGGGGAGCTGTTTTTT. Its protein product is CSVPQGATGELFF.

The CDR3: CASLFMELGEQFF. The CDR3 bases are TGTGCCAGCCTCTTTATGGAATTGGGTGAGCAGTTCTTC. The V and J genes are TRBV2 and TRBJ2-1; no reliable D call. Per the germline V gene, CDR1 is SNHLY and CDR2 is FYNNEI. The CDR3 spans 13 residues. The V end was cut by 8 bases, the J end by 9 bases, with 17 bases between.

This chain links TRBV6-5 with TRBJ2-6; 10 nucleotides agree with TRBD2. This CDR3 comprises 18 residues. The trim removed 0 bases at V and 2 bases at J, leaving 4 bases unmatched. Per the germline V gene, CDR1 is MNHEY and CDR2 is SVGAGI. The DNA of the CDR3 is TGTGCCAGCAGTTACTCGAGCGGGGGGGGACCTGGGGCCAACGTCCTGACTTTC. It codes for CASSYSSGGGPGANVLTF.

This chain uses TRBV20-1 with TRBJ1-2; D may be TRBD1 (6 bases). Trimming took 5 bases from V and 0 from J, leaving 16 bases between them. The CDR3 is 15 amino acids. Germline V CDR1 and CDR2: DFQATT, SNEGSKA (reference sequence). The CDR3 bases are TGCAGTGCTCACGATCCCAGGGGCGCTAACTATGGCTACACCTTC. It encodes CSAHDPRGANYGYTF.

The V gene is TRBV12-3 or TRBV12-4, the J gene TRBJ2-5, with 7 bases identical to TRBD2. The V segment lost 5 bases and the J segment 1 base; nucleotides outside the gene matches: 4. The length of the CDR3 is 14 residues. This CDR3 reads CASSRGGGQETQYF. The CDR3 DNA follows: TGTGCCAGCAGTCGAGGCGGGGGCCAAGAGACCCAGTACTTC.

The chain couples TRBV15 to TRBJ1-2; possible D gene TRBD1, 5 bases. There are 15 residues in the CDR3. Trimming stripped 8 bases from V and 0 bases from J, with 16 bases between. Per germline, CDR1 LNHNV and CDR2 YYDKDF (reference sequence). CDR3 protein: CATGGSGEANYGYTF. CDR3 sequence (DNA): TGTGCCACCGGGGGAAGTGGGGAAGCTAACTATGGCTACACCTTC.

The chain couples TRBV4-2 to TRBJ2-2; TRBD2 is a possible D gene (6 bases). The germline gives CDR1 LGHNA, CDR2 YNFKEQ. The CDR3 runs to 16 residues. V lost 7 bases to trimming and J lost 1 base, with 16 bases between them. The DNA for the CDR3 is TGTGCCAGCACTCCCAGCGGGCTGGAGAACACCGGGGAGCTGTTTTTT. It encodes CASTPSGLENTGELFF.

CDR3 bases: TGTGCCACCAGCAGAGATCCTAATGAGCAGTTCTTC. It is translated as CATSRDPNEQFF. J is TRBJ2-1 and V is TRBV15, with unresolved D. This CDR3 has 12 residues. Looked up from germline, CDR1 is LNHNV and CDR2 is YYDKDF (reference sequence). Trimming took 0 bases from V and 7 from J, leaving 4 bases between them.

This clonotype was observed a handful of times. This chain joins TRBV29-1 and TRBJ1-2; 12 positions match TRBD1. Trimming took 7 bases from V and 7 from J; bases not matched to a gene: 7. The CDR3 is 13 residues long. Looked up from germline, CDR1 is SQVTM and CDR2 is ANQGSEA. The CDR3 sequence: CSALGDRGLGYTF. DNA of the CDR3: TGCAGCGCCCTAGGGGACAGGGGGCTTGGCTACACCTTC. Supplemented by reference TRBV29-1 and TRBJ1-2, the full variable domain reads SAVISQKPSRDICQRGTSLTIQCQVDSQVTMMFWYRQQPGQSLTLIATANQGSEATYESGFVIDKFPISRPNLTFSTLTVSNMSPEDSSIYLCSALGDRGLGYTFGSGTRLTVV.

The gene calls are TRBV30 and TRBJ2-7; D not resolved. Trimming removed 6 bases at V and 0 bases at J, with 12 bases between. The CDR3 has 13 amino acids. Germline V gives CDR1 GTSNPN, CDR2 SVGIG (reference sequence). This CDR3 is CACTNSASYEQYF. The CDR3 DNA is TGTGCCTGTACTAATTCTGCCTCCTACGAGCAGTACTTC.

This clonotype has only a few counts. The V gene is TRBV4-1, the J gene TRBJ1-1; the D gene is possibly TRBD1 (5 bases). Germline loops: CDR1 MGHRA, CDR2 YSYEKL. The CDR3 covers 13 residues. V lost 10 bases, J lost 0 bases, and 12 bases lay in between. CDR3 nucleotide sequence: TGCGCCACCAGAGACAGAATGAACACTGAAGCTTTCTTT. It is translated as CATRDRMNTEAFF.

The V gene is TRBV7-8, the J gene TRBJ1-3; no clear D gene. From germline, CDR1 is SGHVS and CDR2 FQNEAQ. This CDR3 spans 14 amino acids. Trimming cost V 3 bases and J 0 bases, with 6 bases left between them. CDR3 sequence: CASSFAFSGNTIYF. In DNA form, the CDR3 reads TGTGCCAGCAGCTTCGCCTTCTCTGGAAACACCATATATTTT. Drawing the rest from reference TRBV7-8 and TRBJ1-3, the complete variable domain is GAGVSQSPRYKVAKRGQDVALRCDPISGHVSLFWYQQALGQGPEFLTYFQNEAQLDKSGLPSDRFFAERPEGSVSTLKIQRTQQEDSAVYLCASSFAFSGNTIYFGEGSWLTVV.